A few counts support the clone carrying this T cell receptor beta chain. The antigen is not known. These data come from a study of response to subunit inactivated influenza vaccine. The study's findings and limits: There was a suggestion from the authors that each seasonal influenza vaccination recruits few new T cells.

MiXCR, run by TCRdb on the RT-PCR reads, gives a single entry per CDR3 protein. The sample lists hundreds of thousands of distinct CDR3 sequences; approximately 14% were seen once. CDR1 is DFQATT and CDR2 is SNEGSKA in the germline V gene (reference sequence). Trimming cost V 6 bases and J 7 bases; bases outside gene matches: 11. The CDR3 totals 16 residues. The chain combines TRBV20-1 with TRBJ2-1; 14 bases line up with TRBD2. The sequence came from a man aged 45-65 years who received an inactivated influenza vaccine. Here the sequenced sample was PBMCs from blood, taken 11 to 12 days after vaccination. The CDR3 here is CSAIGTSGRTRNEQFF. CDR3 in DNA: TGCAGTGCGATTGGGACTAGCGGGAGAACGAGGAATGAGCAGTTCTTC.